Each of the 11 T cell receptor beta chains below was sequenced from the same sample in a study of vaccination and CD4 T cells after COVID-19. Stated treatment: 10-day PBMC culture with coronavirus spike peptide pools or control peptides (ViraFEST assay). Sequenced with the Oncomine TCR Beta short-read assay was DNA taken from cultured CD4+ T cells. TCRdb used MiXCR to reprocess the PCR reads, holding one entry per CDR3 protein. The table has 4,500 to 6,000 distinct CDR3 sequences, around 69% seen once. No antigen has been assigned to these receptors. The sequenced material came from CD4+ T cells from blood, cultured in vitro. These receptors came from a human donor who had recovered from COVID-19.

The rearrangement uses TRBV20-1 and TRBJ2-2; D gene uncertain. The CDR3 is 11 amino acids. Germline CDR1 reads DFQATT; CDR2 reads SNEGSKA (reference sequence). V lost 3 bases and J lost 8, with 7 bases in between. This chain's CDR3 is CSASVEGELFF. The CDR3 nucleotides read TGCAGTGCTAGCGTCGAGGGGGAGCTGTTTTTT.

The V call is TRBV2, the J call TRBJ1-5; D perhaps matches TRBD1 (5 bases). V shed 4 bases and J shed 10 bases, with 20 bases lying between them. CDR3 length equals 15 residues. Germline values: CDR1 SNHLY, CDR2 FYNNEI. DNA of the CDR3: TGTGCCAGCAGTGGGGGCGGCAGGACCGCGGAACCCCAGCATTTT. Residues: CASSGGGRTAEPQHF.

The rearrangement uses TRBV7-9 and TRBJ2-5, with 10 bases aligning to TRBD1. V was pared by 5 bases and J by 1 base, with 4 bases of the junction left unmatched. Germline-derived CDR1 and CDR2 are SEHNR and FQNEAQ (reference sequence). This CDR3 region has 15 residues. CDR3 in DNA: TGTGCCAGCAGCCGGGACAGGGGTATCCAAGAGACCCAGTACTTC. It encodes CASSRDRGIQETQYF.

This chain joins TRBV12-3 or TRBV12-4 and TRBJ1-2; TRBD1 might be the D (5 bases). Trimming shortened V by 6 bases and J by 4 bases, and 18 bases separated the two germline ends. CDR3 length equals 15 residues. The CDR3 DNA reads TGTGCCAGCAGCGGGACCCCCAGGGCGCCCTATGGCTACACCTTC. Translation gives CASSGTPRAPYGYTF.

The chain uses TRBV6-1 and TRBJ1-1; D might be TRBD1 (6 bases). This CDR3 has 13 amino acids. Germline-derived CDR1 and CDR2 are MNHNS and SASEGT. V lost 6 bases and J lost 5, with 13 bases in between. CDR3 coding DNA: TGTGCCAGCAGATCACAAGGGGGGACTGAAGCTTTCTTT. Amino acids: CASRSQGGTEAFF.

The rearrangement uses TRBV7-9 and TRBJ2-2, with no clear D. Germline V CDR1 and CDR2: SEHNR, FQNEAQ (reference sequence). V shed 0 bases and J shed 6 bases, with 14 bases lying between them. CDR3 length: 16 residues. The CDR3 bases are TGTGCCAGCAGCTTAGCCTTACGGTCCAAGGCCGGGGAGCTGTTTTTT. This sequence encodes CASSLALRSKAGELFF.

The rearrangement uses TRBV12-3 or TRBV12-4 and TRBJ2-5; 11 bases are shared with TRBD2. The J segment lost 3 bases and the V segment lost 7 bases, leaving 7 bases of the junction unmatched. This CDR3 is 15 amino acids long. CDR3 nucleotide sequence: TGTGCCAGCACGCCTAGCGGGAGGTTTAAAGAGACCCAGTACTTC. Translation: CASTPSGRFKETQYF.

The gene calls are TRBV20-1 and TRBJ2-1, with a possible D match to TRBD1 (6 bases). The CDR3 is made up of 16 amino acids. Trimming pared 0 bases from V and 2 bases from J, leaving 14 bases between. Germline-derived CDR1 and CDR2 are DFQATT and SNEGSKA (reference sequence). The CDR3 DNA reads as TGCAGTGCTAGAGATCCGAACAGGGTAACCTACAATGAGCAGTTCTTC. Amino acids: CSARDPNRVTYNEQFF.

This chain's CDR3 is CSAPAAPGGSGTQYF. The CDR3, as DNA: TGCAGCGCCCCGGCGGCACCAGGGGGCTCTGGGACCCAGTACTTC. This sequence joins TRBV29-1 and TRBJ2-5, with 8 bases lining up with TRBD1. V lost 7 bases and J lost 7; bases outside the gene matches: 17. Germline loops: CDR1 SQVTM, CDR2 ANQGSEA. This CDR3 region has 15 residues.

The V gene is TRBV19, the J gene TRBJ2-3; no clear D gene. The V and J ends lost 4 bases and 7 bases respectively, with 18 bases between them. Germline assignment: CDR1 LNHDA and CDR2 SQIVND (reference sequence). The CDR3 is 15 residues long. The CDR3 is CASSSDGGPYYTQYF. In DNA form, the CDR3 reads TGTGCCAGTAGTAGCGACGGCGGCCCGTACTATACGCAGTATTTT.

The chain is built from TRBV2 and TRBJ1-1; 10 positions agree with TRBD1. The CDR3 contains 13 residues. Looked up from germline, CDR1 is SNHLY and CDR2 is FYNNEI. Trimming at V came to 10 bases and at J to 5 bases, leaving 7 bases not matched to a gene. The CDR3 protein is CANSRQGATEAFF. The CDR3 coding sequence is TGTGCCAACTCTCGACAGGGGGCGACTGAAGCTTTCTTT. The full variable domain, its missing parts supplied by reference TRBV2 and TRBJ1-1, is EPEVTQTPSHQVTQMGQEVILRCVPISNHLYFYWYRQILGQKVEFLVSFYNNEISEKSEIFDDQFSVERPDGSNFTLKIRSTKLEDSAMYFCANSRQGATEAFFGQGTRLTVV.